This entry features one T cell receptor (beta chain) sequence. The read falls 3 residues short of the CDR3 end, and the missing part is taken from the germline J gene. This sample stems from a study of T cells in women clearing cervical HPV infection. For the study at large: Cases were women with histologically confirmed HPV16-related CIN3 or worse, including 2 invasive cancers.

HPV was found by MY09/MY11 PCR and dot-blot genotyping. TCRdb's table, derived via immunoSEQ multiplex PCR, lists solely in-frame clones and lacks some. The listing contains more than 40,000 clones. This CDR3 region has 16 residues. Trimming took 4 bases from V and 9 from J; bases not matched to a gene: 11. CDR1 SGHNT and CDR2 YYREEE come from the germline V gene (reference sequence). This TCR derives from a woman aged 18 to 75 with a cervical HPV16 infection that either progressed to CIN3+ or cleared (not recorded which). V usage is TRBV5-4 and J usage is TRBJ1-6; 9 positions match TRBD1. Sequenced sample: blood buffy coat. CDR3 protein: CASSRSGTGKSSPLHF. The part of the CDR3 DNA that was read is TGTGCCAGCAGCAGGAGCGGGACAGGGAAATCTTCACCC.